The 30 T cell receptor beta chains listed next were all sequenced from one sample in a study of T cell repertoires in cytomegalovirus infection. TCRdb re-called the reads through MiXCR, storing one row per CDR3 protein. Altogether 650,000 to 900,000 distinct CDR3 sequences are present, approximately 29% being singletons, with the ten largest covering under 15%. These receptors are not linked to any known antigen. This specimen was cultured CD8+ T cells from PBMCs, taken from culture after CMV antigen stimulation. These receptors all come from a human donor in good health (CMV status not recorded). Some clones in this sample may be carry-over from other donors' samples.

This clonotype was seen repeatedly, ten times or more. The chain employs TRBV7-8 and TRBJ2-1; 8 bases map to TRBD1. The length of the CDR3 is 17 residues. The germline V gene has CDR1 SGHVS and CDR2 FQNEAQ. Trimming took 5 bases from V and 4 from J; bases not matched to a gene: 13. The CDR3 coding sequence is TGTGCCAGCAGCGCTGTTCCCGGGACAGGAGCTTACAATGAGCAGTTCTTC. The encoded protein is CASSAVPGTGAYNEQFF.

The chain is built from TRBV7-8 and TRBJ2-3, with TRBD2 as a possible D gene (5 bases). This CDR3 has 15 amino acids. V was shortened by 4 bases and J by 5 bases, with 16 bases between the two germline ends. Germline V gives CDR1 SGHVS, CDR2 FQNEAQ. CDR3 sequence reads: CASSSDPGVKDTQYF. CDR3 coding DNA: TGTGCCAGCAGCTCGGACCCCGGGGTGAAAGATACGCAGTATTTT.

The CDR3 DNA sequence: TGTGCCGCGGGAGATACGGGACTCAACACAGATACGCAGTATTTT. It yields the protein CAAGDTGLNTDTQYF. The V and J genes are TRBV7-6 and TRBJ2-3; 7 nucleotides line up with TRBD2. Germline V gene sequence: CDR1 SGHVS, CDR2 FNYEAQ. The CDR3 spans 15 residues. The J segment lost 2 bases and the V segment lost 11 bases, leaving 13 bases of the junction unmatched.

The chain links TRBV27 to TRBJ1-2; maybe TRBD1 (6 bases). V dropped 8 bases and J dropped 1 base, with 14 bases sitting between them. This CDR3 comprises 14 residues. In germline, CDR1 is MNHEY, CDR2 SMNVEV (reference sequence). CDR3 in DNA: TGTGCCAGCGGCCGGGGGGCTGGTAACTATGGCTACACCTTC. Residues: CASGRGAGNYGYTF.

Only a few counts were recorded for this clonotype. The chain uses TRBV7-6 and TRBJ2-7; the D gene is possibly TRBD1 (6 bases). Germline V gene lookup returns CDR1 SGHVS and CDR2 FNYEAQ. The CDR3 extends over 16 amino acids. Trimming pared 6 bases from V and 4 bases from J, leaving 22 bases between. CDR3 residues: CASSPGQYIDFYEQYF. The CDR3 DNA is TGTGCCAGCAGTCCGGGACAATACATTGATTTTTACGAGCAGTACTTC.

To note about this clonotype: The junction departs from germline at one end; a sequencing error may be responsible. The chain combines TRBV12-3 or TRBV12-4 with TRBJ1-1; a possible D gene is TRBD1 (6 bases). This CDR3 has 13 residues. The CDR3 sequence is CANSLGGQPSAFF. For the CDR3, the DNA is TGTGCCAACAGTTTAGGAGGACAGCCTTCAGCTTTCTTT.

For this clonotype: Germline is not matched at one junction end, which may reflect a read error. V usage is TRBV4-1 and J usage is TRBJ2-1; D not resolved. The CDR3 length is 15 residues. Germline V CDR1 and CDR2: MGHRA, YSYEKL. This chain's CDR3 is CASSQEGGTYNEQFF. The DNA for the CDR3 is TGTGCCAGCAGCCAAGAAGGTGGGACCTACAATGAGCAGTTCTTC.

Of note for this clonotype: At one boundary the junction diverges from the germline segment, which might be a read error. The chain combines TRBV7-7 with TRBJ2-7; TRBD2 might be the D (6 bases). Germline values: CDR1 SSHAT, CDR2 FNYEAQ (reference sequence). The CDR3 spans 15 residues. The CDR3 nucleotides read TGTGCTAGCAGCCTCGGGACGGGAGCTATTTACGAGCAGTACTTC. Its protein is CASSLGTGAIYEQYF.

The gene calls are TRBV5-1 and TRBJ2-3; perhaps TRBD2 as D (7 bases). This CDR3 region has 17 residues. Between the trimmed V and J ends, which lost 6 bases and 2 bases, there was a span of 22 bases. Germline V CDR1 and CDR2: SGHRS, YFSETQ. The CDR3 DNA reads TGCGCCAGCAACCCGGACGGGGCGGGGGCGCCCACAGATACGCAGTATTTT. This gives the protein CASNPDGAGAPTDTQYF.

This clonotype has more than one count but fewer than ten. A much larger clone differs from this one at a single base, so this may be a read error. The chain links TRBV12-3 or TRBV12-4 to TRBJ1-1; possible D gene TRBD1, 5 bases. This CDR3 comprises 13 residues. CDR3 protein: CVSSFDRNTEAFF. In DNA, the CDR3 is TGTGTCAGCAGTTTTGACAGGAACACTGAAGCTTTCTTT.

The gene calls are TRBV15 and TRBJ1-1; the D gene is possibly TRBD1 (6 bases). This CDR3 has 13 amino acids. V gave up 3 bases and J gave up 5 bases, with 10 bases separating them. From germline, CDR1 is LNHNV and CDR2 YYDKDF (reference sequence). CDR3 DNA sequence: TGTGCCACCAGCAGTTACAGGGAAACTGAAGCTTTCTTT. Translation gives CATSSYRETEAFF.

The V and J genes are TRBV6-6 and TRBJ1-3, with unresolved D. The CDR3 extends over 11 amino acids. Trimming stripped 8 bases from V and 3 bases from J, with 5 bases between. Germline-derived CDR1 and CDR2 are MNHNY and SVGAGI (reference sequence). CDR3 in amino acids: CASLVGNTIYF. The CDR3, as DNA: TGTGCCAGCCTAGTTGGAAACACCATATATTTT.

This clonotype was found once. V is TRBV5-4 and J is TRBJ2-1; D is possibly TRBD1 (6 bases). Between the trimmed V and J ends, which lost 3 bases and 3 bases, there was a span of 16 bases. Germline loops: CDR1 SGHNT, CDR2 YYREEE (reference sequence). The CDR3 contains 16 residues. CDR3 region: CASSSAQGGHYNEQFF. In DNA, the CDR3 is TGTGCCAGCAGCTCGGCACAAGGGGGACACTACAATGAGCAGTTCTTC.

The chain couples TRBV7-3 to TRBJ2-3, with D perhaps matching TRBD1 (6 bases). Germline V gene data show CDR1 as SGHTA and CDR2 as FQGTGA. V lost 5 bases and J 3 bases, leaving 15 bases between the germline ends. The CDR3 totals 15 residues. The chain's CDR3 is CASSKRGQGTDTQYF. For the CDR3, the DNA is TGTGCCAGCAGCAAAAGGGGTCAGGGGACAGATACGCAGTATTTT.

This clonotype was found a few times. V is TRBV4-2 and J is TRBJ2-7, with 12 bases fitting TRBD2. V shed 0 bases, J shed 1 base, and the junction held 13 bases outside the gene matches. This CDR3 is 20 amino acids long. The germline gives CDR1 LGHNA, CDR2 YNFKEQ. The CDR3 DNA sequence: TGTGCCAGCAGCCAAGAATCCCGACTAGCGGGGGAGTCCCTATCCTACGAGCAGTACTTC. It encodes CASSQESRLAGESLSYEQYF.

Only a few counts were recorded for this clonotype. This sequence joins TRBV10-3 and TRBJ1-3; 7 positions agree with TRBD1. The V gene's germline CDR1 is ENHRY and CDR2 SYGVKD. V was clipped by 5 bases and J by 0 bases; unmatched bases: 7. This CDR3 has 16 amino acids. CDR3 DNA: TGTGCCATCAGTTTCCGGGACAGCCACTCTGGAAACACCATATATTTT. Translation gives CAISFRDSHSGNTIYF.

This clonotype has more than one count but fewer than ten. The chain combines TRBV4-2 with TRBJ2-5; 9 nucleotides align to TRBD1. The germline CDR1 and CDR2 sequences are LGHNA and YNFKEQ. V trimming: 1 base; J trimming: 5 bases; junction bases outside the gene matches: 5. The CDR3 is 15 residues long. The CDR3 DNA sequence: TGTGCCAGCAGCCAAGTGACAGGGGGAGGGGAGACCCAGTACTTC. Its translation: CASSQVTGGGETQYF.

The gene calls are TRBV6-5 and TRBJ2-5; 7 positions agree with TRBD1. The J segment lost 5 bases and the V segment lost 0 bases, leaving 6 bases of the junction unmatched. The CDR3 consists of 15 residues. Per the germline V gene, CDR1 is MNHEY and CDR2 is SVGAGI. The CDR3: CASSYSTGVGETQYF. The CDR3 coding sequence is TGTGCCAGCAGTTACTCTACAGGGGTGGGCGAGACCCAGTACTTC.

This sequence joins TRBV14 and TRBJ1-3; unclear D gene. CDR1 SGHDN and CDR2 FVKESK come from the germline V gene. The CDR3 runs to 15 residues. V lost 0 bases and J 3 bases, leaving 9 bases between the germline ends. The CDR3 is CASSQDDSDGNTIYF. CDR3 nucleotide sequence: TGTGCCAGCAGCCAAGACGATTCCGATGGAAACACCATATATTTT.

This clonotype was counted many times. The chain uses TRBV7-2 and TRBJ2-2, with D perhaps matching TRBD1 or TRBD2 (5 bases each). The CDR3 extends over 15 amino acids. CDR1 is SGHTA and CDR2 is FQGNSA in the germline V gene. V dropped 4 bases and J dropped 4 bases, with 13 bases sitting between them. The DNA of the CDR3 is TGTGCCAGCAGCTCATCGGGACCCTCCACCGGGGAGCTGTTTTTT. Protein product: CASSSSGPSTGELFF.

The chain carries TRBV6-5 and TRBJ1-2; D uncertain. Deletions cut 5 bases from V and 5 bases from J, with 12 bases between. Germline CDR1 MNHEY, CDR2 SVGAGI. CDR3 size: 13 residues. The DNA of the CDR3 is TGTGCCAGCAGTCACGACGTCCTATATGGCTACACCTTC. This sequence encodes CASSHDVLYGYTF.

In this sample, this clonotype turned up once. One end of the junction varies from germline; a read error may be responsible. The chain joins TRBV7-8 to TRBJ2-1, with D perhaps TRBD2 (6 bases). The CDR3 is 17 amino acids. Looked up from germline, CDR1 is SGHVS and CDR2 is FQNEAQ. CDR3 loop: CTSSLERTGDSYNEQFF. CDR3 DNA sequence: TGTACCAGCAGCTTAGAAAGGACGGGGGACTCCTACAATGAGCAGTTCTTC.

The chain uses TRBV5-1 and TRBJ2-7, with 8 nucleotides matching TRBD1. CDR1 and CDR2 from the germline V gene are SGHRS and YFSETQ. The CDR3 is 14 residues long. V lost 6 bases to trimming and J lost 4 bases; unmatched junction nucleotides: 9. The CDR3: CASTRTGPGYEQYF. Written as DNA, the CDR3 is TGCGCCAGCACCCGGACAGGGCCAGGATACGAGCAGTACTTC.

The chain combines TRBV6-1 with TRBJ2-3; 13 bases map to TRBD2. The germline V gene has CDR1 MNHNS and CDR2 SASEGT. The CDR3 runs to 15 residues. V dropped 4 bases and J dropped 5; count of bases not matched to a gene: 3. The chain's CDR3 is CASSGTSGGLDTQYF. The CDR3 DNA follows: TGTGCCAGCAGTGGGACTAGCGGGGGCTTAGATACGCAGTATTTT.

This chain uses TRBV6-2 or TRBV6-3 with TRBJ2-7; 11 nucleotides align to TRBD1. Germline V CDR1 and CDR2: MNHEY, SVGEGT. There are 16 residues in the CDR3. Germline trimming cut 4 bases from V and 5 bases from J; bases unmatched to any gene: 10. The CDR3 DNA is TGTGCCAGCAGTTTTAACTTCCGGACAGGGGGCGACGAGCAGTACGTC. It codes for CASSFNFRTGGDEQYV.

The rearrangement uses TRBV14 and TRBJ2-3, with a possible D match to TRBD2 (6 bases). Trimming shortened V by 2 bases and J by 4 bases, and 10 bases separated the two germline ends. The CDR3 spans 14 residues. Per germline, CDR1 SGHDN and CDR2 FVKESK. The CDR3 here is CASSQLGRPDTQYF. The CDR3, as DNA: TGTGCCAGCAGCCAACTGGGGAGGCCAGATACGCAGTATTTT.

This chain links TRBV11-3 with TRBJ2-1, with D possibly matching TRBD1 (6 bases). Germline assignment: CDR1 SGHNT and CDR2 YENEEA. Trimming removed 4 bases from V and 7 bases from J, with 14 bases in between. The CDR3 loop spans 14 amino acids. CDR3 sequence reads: CASSSMVGANEQFF. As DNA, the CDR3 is TGTGCCAGCAGCTCCATGGTGGGGGCTAATGAGCAGTTCTTC.

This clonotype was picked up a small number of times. The CDR3 spells CASSQRAGGSVYNEQFF. The CDR3, as DNA: TGCGCCAGCAGCCAACGGGCAGGGGGCTCGGTCTACAATGAGCAGTTCTTC. V gene TRBV4-3 combines with J gene TRBJ2-1, with 8 bases lining up with TRBD1. The CDR3 totals 17 residues. CDR1 and CDR2 (germline): LGHNA, YSLEER. The V segment lost 2 bases and the J segment 3 bases; nucleotides outside the gene matches: 9.

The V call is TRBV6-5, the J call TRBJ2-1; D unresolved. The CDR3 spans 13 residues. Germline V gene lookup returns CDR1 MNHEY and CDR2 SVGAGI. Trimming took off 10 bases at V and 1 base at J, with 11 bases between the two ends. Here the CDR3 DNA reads TGTGCCACCGTCGATAGTTCCTACAATGAGCAGTTCTTC. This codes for CATVDSSYNEQFF.

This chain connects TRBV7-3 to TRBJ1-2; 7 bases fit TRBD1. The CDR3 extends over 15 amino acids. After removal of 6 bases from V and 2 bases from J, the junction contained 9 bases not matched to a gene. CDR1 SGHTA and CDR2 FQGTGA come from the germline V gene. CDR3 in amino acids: CASSPTGTENYGYTF. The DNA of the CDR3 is TGTGCCAGCAGTCCGACAGGGACCGAGAACTATGGCTACACCTTC.